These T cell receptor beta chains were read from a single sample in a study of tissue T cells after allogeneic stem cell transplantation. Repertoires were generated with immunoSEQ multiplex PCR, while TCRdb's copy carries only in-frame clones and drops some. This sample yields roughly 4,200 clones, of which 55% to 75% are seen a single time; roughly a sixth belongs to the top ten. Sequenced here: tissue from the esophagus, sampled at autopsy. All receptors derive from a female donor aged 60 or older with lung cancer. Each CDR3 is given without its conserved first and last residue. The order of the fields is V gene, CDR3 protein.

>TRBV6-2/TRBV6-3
ASRPSGGQETQY
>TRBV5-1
ASSLAQLQETQY
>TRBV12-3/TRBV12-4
ASSLGANYGYT
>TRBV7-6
ASGVGRSYEQY
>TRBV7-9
ASSRISGTSEEQY
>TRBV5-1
ASSLVVGRDTEAF
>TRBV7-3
ASSLTLSANTGELF
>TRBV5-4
ASSLLRGGGGADTQY
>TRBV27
ASSPRTSGSGEQY
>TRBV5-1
ASSSSWDSRFRGQF
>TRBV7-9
ASSLVGTGGGYNEQF
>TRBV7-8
ASSSTRQGTYGYT
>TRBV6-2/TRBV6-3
ASSYSYEQF
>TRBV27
ASSARNRVGRSYGYT
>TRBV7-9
ASSSDRNSPLH
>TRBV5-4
ASSDRGNSPLH
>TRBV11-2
ASSFGSSPLH
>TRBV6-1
ASSGDRGLMNTEAF
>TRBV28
ASRLPGARGNQPQH
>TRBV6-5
ASSWGQSNQPQH
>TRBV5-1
ASSLGLGTSGYEQY
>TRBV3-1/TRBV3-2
ASSHTLLETEAF
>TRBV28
ASSPPWTGAYNIQY
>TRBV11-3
AISLARDTSNTGELF
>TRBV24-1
ATSDPGRTPYNEQF
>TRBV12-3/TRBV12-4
ASLGGASYEQY
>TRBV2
ACLDRGNSPLH
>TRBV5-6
ASSLTGASGNTIY